These 18 T cell receptor beta chains were all obtained from the same sample, sequenced in a study of blood T cells in healthy people across ages. The second PCR ran about 6 to 11 cycles with a sample-barcoded 5' primer and J-beta primers. TCRdb processed the 5' RACE reads anew with MiXCR; each CDR3 protein has one entry. The data show 1.5 million to 2 million distinct CDR3 sequences, about 28% seen once. The source material was blood. The origin of the receptors is a woman aged 25 to 39 in good health.

In its sample, this clonotype was seen a few times. This sequence joins TRBV7-6 and TRBJ2-7; no firm D call. This CDR3 comprises 14 residues. V shed 5 bases and J shed 5 bases, with 16 bases lying between them. Per the germline V gene, CDR1 is SGHVS and CDR2 is FNYEAQ. DNA for the CDR3: TGTGCCAGCAGCCCCCCGAATAGGGCCCACGAGCAGTACTTC. Its protein product is CASSPPNRAHEQYF.

The genes are TRBV6-6 and TRBJ2-2; no reliable D call. CDR3 length equals 14 residues. Germline CDR1 and CDR2: MNHNY and SVGAGI (reference sequence). V lost 2 bases and J lost 6, with 10 bases in between. The CDR3 is CASSYSLGPGELFF. Here the CDR3 DNA reads TGTGCCAGCAGTTACAGTTTGGGCCCCGGGGAGCTGTTTTTT.

The gene calls are TRBV9 and TRBJ2-4, with D hard to call. Germline V gene lookup returns CDR1 SGDLS and CDR2 YYNGEE. Trimming left V 0 bases short and J 13 bases short, with 20 bases between. The CDR3 sequence is 15 residues long. CDR3 sequence reads: CASSVGLSRKDEQYF. The CDR3 nucleotides read TGTGCCAGCAGCGTAGGGCTTTCGCGGAAAGATGAGCAGTACTTC.

Concerning this clonotype itself: This may be a read error, as it is one base from a much larger clone. This sequence joins TRBV10-2 and TRBJ2-1, with D tentatively TRBD2 (6 bases). The CDR3 length is 13 residues. The ends were cut back, 8 bases at V and 5 bases at J, with 13 bases in the middle. In germline, CDR1 is WSHSY, CDR2 SAAADI. The CDR3 DNA follows: TGCGCCAGCGCGGGGCCTGCGAACAATGAGCAGTTCTTC. Translation: CASAGPANNEQFF.

Regarding this clonotype: One end of the junction varies from germline; a read error may be responsible. The rearrangement joins TRBV20-1 to TRBJ2-5; D gene unclear. CDR3 length: 11 amino acids. Germline loops: CDR1 DFQATT, CDR2 SNEGSKA (reference sequence). In DNA form, the CDR3 reads TGCAGTGCTAGGACTCAAGAGGCCCAGTACTTC. Translation gives CSARTQEAQYF.

This clonotype was detected many times. This chain links TRBV20-1 with TRBJ2-1; D is possibly TRBD2 (5 bases). V was shortened by 6 bases and J by 4 bases, with 16 bases between the two germline ends. The CDR3 totals 14 residues. From germline, CDR1 is DFQATT and CDR2 SNEGSKA (reference sequence). The CDR3 DNA reads TGCAGTGCACCTCCGAGCGGTCAATACAATGAGCAGTTCTTC. It specifies CSAPPSGQYNEQFF.

This clonotype was seen a few times. The genes are TRBV20-1 and TRBJ2-7, with TRBD1 matching 7 bases. The CDR3 spans 12 residues. Looked up from germline, CDR1 is DFQATT and CDR2 is SNEGSKA (reference sequence). V was pared by 3 bases and J by 5 bases, with 4 bases of the junction left unmatched. The CDR3 reads CSARVRGNEQYF. The CDR3 DNA is TGCAGTGCTAGGGTCAGGGGGAACGAGCAGTACTTC.

The table lists this clonotype with a few counts. This sequence joins TRBV20-1 and TRBJ1-1; 12 bases align to TRBD1. The germline gives CDR1 DFQATT, CDR2 SNEGSKA (reference sequence). Trimming removed 1 base from V and 6 bases from J; junction bases left unmatched: 0. The CDR3 sequence is 13 residues long. CDR3 nucleotide sequence: TGCAGTGCTAGAGGGGACAGGGGGCCTGAAGCTTTCTTT. Translated, it gives CSARGDRGPEAFF.

This clonotype was picked up many times. The CDR3 loop is CASSANSGANVLTF. CDR3 nucleotide sequence: TGTGCCAGCAGCGCCAACTCTGGGGCCAACGTCCTGACTTTC. The rearrangement links TRBV9 to TRBJ2-6; D unresolved. Trimming took off 3 bases at V and 0 bases at J, with 4 bases between the two ends. This CDR3 contains 14 residues. Germline CDR1 and CDR2: SGDLS and YYNGEE.

Notes on this clonotype: An end of the junction differs from the germline gene, which may be a read error. This chain links TRBV5-5 with TRBJ2-3; D remains unclear. CDR3 length: 13 residues. The germline CDR1 and CDR2 sequences are SGHKS and YYEKEE (reference sequence). The CDR3 loop reads CASSLVVSDAQYF. CDR3 DNA: TGTGCCAGCAGCTTGGTTGTGTCAGATGCGCAGTATTTT.

The chain recombines TRBV14 with TRBJ2-7; the D is unclear. The tail of the sequence fits TRBJ2-5 better, so the J call may be wrong. Germline CDR1 reads SGHDN; CDR2 reads FVKESK. The CDR3 spans 13 residues. In DNA form, the CDR3 reads TGTGCCAGCAGCCAAGACGCGCGGGAGACCCAGTACTTC. As protein: CASSQDARETQYF.

The chain combines TRBV20-1 with TRBJ2-1; 8 bases map to TRBD2. Looked up from germline, CDR1 is DFQATT and CDR2 is SNEGSKA (reference sequence). V lost 0 bases, J lost 8 bases, and 6 bases stayed unmatched. CDR3 size: 14 residues. The CDR3, as DNA: TGCAGTGCTAGAGATCGGCGGGGGGTAGATGAGCAGTTCTTC. Translated, it gives CSARDRRGVDEQFF.

The chain joins TRBV20-1 to TRBJ1-1, with unresolved D. The CDR3 runs 13 residues. V gave up 0 bases and J gave up 2 bases, with 7 bases separating them. Germline V gene sequence: CDR1 DFQATT, CDR2 SNEGSKA (reference sequence). CDR3 in DNA: TGCAGTGCTAGAGATCTAGCTAACACTGAAGCTTTCTTT. Protein sequence: CSARDLANTEAFF.

This clonotype was seen a handful of times. The rearrangement uses TRBV12-3 or TRBV12-4 and TRBJ1-2, with 7 bases aligning to TRBD1. This CDR3 region has 15 residues. Trimming at V came to 4 bases and at J to 2 bases, leaving 7 bases not matched to a gene. CDR3 loop: CASSSTGIGNYGYTF. Written as DNA, the CDR3 is TGTGCCAGCAGTTCGACAGGGATTGGCAACTATGGCTACACCTTC.

The chain joins TRBV4-1 to TRBJ2-7, with no clear D. CDR1 is MGHRA and CDR2 is YSYEKL in the germline V gene. The CDR3 covers 16 residues. Deletions cut 0 bases from V and 1 base from J, with 13 bases between. The CDR3 DNA reads TGCGCCAGCAGCCAAGATATGGCCGAGCTGTCCTACGAGCAGTACTTC. It translates to CASSQDMAELSYEQYF.

The chain is built from TRBV29-1 and TRBJ2-5, with 8 bases aligning to TRBD1. TRBJ2-7 explains the end of the DNA better; the J call may be wrong. The CDR3 contains 14 residues. From germline, CDR1 is SQVTM and CDR2 ANQGSEA. The CDR3 DNA reads as TGCAGCGGGAACCTACAGGGGGTTCGGAACGAGCAGTACTTC. Encoded protein: CSGNLQGVRNEQYF.

This clonotype was seen only a few times. The rearrangement joins TRBV6-5 to TRBJ2-7; a possible D gene is TRBD1 (6 bases). CDR3 length equals 12 residues. Germline-derived CDR1 and CDR2 are MNHEY and SVGAGI. Trimming took 2 bases from V and 7 from J, leaving 9 bases between them. The CDR3: CASSYRTGEQYF. The CDR3 DNA follows: TGTGCCAGCAGTTACCGAACAGGGGAGCAGTACTTC.

The chain couples TRBV7-2 to TRBJ1-2; the D is unclear. The CDR3 has 15 residues. Per the germline V gene, CDR1 is SGHTA and CDR2 is FQGNSA. Trimming removed 6 bases from V and 0 bases from J, with 14 bases in between. CDR3 coding DNA: TGTGCCAGCAGTTTCTACAGTCAAGCTAACTATGGCTACACCTTC. Translating gives CASSFYSQANYGYTF.